This is a list of T cell receptor beta chains from one sample in a study of blood T cells in healthy people across ages. In TCRdb, the 5' RACE reads were re-called with MiXCR into one record per CDR3 protein. The sample lists more than 900,000 distinct CDR3 sequences, 20% to 25% occurring once. The data also belong to a second study, concerning T cells of mothers and their children.

Sequences were obtained from blood. The receptors derive from a girl aged 2-10 years in good health. Both conserved end residues are part of each CDR3. The order of the fields is J gene, clone size, V gene, CDR3 protein. Only some rows state a clone size, as once, few, many or a class for expanded clones.

>TRBJ2-1|.|TRBV12-3/TRBV12-4
CASSLTAGGYSEQFF
>TRBJ2-7|few|TRBV10-3
CAISGGNSGPHYEQYF
>TRBJ2-5|.|TRBV29-1
CSVYQGGGGLETQYF
>TRBJ1-1|.|TRBV7-9
CASSLILTGPEAFF
>TRBJ2-7|few|TRBV12-3/TRBV12-4
CASSPLAGIPHEQYF
>TRBJ2-7|.|TRBV25-1
CASSPNRDRAEQYF
>TRBJ1-2|.|TRBV18
CASSPGLDRGGYGYTF
>.|.|TRBV4-1
CASSQGIDEQFF
>TRBJ2-1|.|TRBV6-5
CASSSPLWDEQFF
>.|.|TRBV27
CASRSLWLAGDLGYEQYF
>TRBJ1-1|few|TRBV11-1
CASSRREETFF
>TRBJ2-4|.|TRBV28
CASSLQESLGNIQYF
>TRBJ2-1|few|TRBV11-2
CASTELGRGVGEQFF
>TRBJ2-3|.|TRBV28
CASSPRNTQYF
>TRBJ1-1|few|TRBV2
CASTLDRTFF
>TRBJ1-3|.|TRBV29-1
CSGHGGPSSGNTIYF
>TRBJ2-2|few|TRBV29-1
CSVDPNTGELFF
>TRBJ2-7|.|TRBV7-9
CASSYGQDQQYF
>TRBJ1-6|few|TRBV5-1
CASSLAPLGRNSPLHF
>TRBJ1-2|few|TRBV10-3
CAISETRDRYHYGYTF
>TRBJ1-5|few|TRBV2
CASGGDQPQHF
>TRBJ2-1|few|TRBV5-1
CASSRGAGDSYNEQFF
>TRBJ2-1|.|TRBV20-1
CSAGQNYNEQFF
>TRBJ2-7|.|TRBV3-1
CASSPQGLHEQYF
>TRBJ1-5|few|TRBV12-3/TRBV12-4
CASSFGGTPHF
>TRBJ1-3|.|TRBV20-1
CSARAGRNTIYF
>TRBJ2-5|.|TRBV29-1
CSVDGLKERETQYF
>TRBJ1-1|few|TRBV5-6
CASSLTGGTTEAFF
>TRBJ1-2|few|TRBV29-1
CSVRTGEDGYTF
>TRBJ1-4|.|TRBV7-2
CASSPMGDEKLFF
>TRBJ2-1|few|TRBV5-1
CASSLVAAGGLSNEQFF
>TRBJ1-1|.|TRBV6-2/TRBV6-3
CASSDLRDYQFMNTEAFF
>TRBJ1-5|few|TRBV28
CASSFYRDRVGQPRHF
>TRBJ2-3|.|TRBV29-1
CSVDPTSGGSDTQYF
>TRBJ2-1|once|TRBV20-1
CSARAVAATYDEQFF
>TRBJ2-1|.|TRBV5-1
CASSFEGNNEQFF
>TRBJ2-5|few|TRBV28
CASSTATSGTPYQETQYF
>TRBJ2-7|.|TRBV6-5
CASSKLAGEYEQYF
>TRBJ1-5|few|TRBV27
CASSLSRQGYQPQHF
>TRBJ2-7|.|TRBV20-1
CSARTGYYEQYF
>TRBJ2-2|.|TRBV11-2
CASSFGGRATGELFF
>TRBJ1-1|.|TRBV9
CASSEGQGNTEAFF
>TRBJ2-7|few|TRBV4-3
CASSQDHGLVQYF
>TRBJ2-7|many|TRBV6-2/TRBV6-3
CASSYRTESYEQYF
>TRBJ2-5|.|TRBV9
CASSAESGSSATQYF
>TRBJ1-1|few|TRBV28
CASSSTGMNTEAFF
>TRBJ1-2|.|TRBV7-9
CASSSSWDNLRYGYTF
>TRBJ2-5|few|TRBV5-1
CTSSTASYETQYF
>TRBJ1-2|.|TRBV12-3/TRBV12-4
CASSPTQTAPEGYTF
>TRBJ1-5|.|TRBV27
CASSLLGGAKVYSNQPQHF
>TRBJ1-2|few|TRBV21-1
CASRSHGEGANYGYTF
>TRBJ1-4|.|TRBV20-1
CSANWDRATNEKLFF